Listed here are 21 T cell receptor beta chains from one sample, sequenced in a study of response to subunit inactivated influenza vaccine. MiXCR, applied by TCRdb to the RT-PCR reads, yields one record per CDR3 protein. In the table there are under 550,000 distinct CDR3 sequences, approximately 7.3% of which are singletons. The sequenced sample was PBMCs from blood, obtained roughly 24 months after vaccination. These receptors originate from a man between 50 and 75 years old who received an inactivated influenza vaccine.

The V call is TRBV7-3, the J call TRBJ2-3, with D possibly matching TRBD2 (5 bases). The germline V gene has CDR1 SGHTA and CDR2 FQGTGA. With 7 bases removed from V and 3 bases from J, the gap between germline ends came to 14 bases. This CDR3 is built from 14 residues. In nucleotides, the CDR3 is TGTGCCAGCACCCCCGGCCGGGGAACAGATACGCAGTATTTT. It codes for CASTPGRGTDTQYF.

The J gene is TRBJ2-1, the V gene TRBV29-1; 8 bases are shared with TRBD1. The length of the CDR3 is 14 residues. The V and J ends lost 2 bases and 5 bases, in that order; junction bases with no gene match: 5. Germline values: CDR1 SQVTM, CDR2 ANQGSEA. CDR3 nucleotides: TGCAGCGTTGAAAAGGGACAGGTTAACAATGAGCAGTTCTTC. It encodes CSVEKGQVNNEQFF.

This chain uses TRBV2 with TRBJ2-5; a possible D gene is TRBD1 (5 bases). V was cut by 4 bases and J by 0 bases, with 12 bases left in between. The CDR3 consists of 15 residues. From germline, CDR1 is SNHLY and CDR2 FYNNEI. CDR3 nucleotide sequence: TGTGCCAGCAGTGTTGAACAGGTGTACCAAGAGACCCAGTACTTC. This sequence encodes CASSVEQVYQETQYF.

The rearrangement links TRBV4-2 to TRBJ2-2; D is perhaps TRBD2 (5 bases). Germline CDR1 reads LGHNA; CDR2 reads YNFKEQ. V dropped 7 bases and J dropped 6 bases, with 12 bases sitting between them. CDR3 length equals 13 residues. The CDR3 nucleotides are TGTGCCAGCACCAACCCGAGGGCCGGGGAGCTGTTTTTT. It is translated as CASTNPRAGELFF.

This clonotype appeared many times. This sequence joins TRBV7-2 and TRBJ1-5, with D uncertain. V shed 1 base and J shed 6 bases, with 13 bases lying between them. The CDR3 totals 15 residues. Germline V gene data show CDR1 as SGHTA and CDR2 as FQGNSA. CDR3 loop: CASSLGSLGLQPQHF. The CDR3 DNA reads TGTGCCAGCAGCTTAGGTTCCCTGGGCCTTCAGCCCCAGCATTTT.

This clonotype occurred a few times. The chain has TRBV15 and TRBJ2-4; the D call may be TRBD1 or TRBD2 (5 bases each). The V end was cut by 2 bases, the J end by 8 bases, with 13 bases between. The CDR3 has 14 amino acids. Germline CDR1 LNHNV, CDR2 YYDKDF (reference sequence). This chain's CDR3 is CATSRKLGVDIQYF. In DNA, the CDR3 is TGTGCCACCAGCAGAAAACTAGGGGTTGACATTCAGTACTTC.

This clonotype came up a few times. The chain joins TRBV15 to TRBJ2-1, with 7 bases matching TRBD2. Germline V lookup: CDR1 LNHNV, CDR2 YYDKDF (reference sequence). The ends lost 1 base at V and 9 bases at J; junction bases unmatched: 0. The CDR3 spans 12 residues. The CDR3 sequence: CATSRGEGEQFF. CDR3 bases: TGTGCCACCAGCAGAGGGGAGGGTGAGCAGTTCTTC.

The V gene is TRBV6-5, the J gene TRBJ2-2, with D unclear. The CDR3 is made up of 15 amino acids. Trimming shortened V by 0 bases and J by 6 bases, and 11 bases separated the two germline ends. Germline V gene lookup returns CDR1 MNHEY and CDR2 SVGAGI. CDR3 residues: CASSYSKGRAGELFF. The DNA of the CDR3 is TGTGCCAGCAGTTACTCGAAAGGTCGGGCCGGGGAGCTGTTTTTT.

The chain carries TRBV6-2 or TRBV6-3 and TRBJ1-3; D ambiguous. The V gene's germline CDR1 is MNHEY and CDR2 SVGEGT. This CDR3 region has 13 residues. V lost 6 bases and J 7 bases, leaving 13 bases between the germline ends. The CDR3 DNA follows: TGTGCCAGCAGCCTAAGTGGCGCGAACACCATATATTTT. Protein: CASSLSGANTIYF.

This chain's CDR3 is CASTIQGAQNSPLHF. For the CDR3, the DNA is TGTGCCAGCACCATACAGGGGGCGCAGAATTCACCCCTCCACTTT. The rearrangement links TRBV7-2 to TRBJ1-6; 9 nucleotides agree with TRBD1. The CDR3 contains 15 residues. CDR1 is SGHTA and CDR2 is FQGNSA in the germline V gene. Losses at the gene ends were 7 bases for V and 7 bases for J; bases not matched to a gene: 8.

This clonotype was seen a few times. The rearrangement links TRBV4-1 to TRBJ2-5; TRBD1 aligns across 10 bases. The CDR3 sequence is 16 residues long. Losses at the gene ends were 4 bases for V and 5 bases for J; bases not matched to a gene: 10. Germline lookup yields CDR1 MGHRA and CDR2 YSYEKL. CDR3 sequence reads: CASSLGGTGARETQYF. The CDR3 DNA follows: TGCGCCAGCAGCCTCGGCGGGACAGGGGCAAGGGAGACCCAGTACTTC.

The chain couples TRBV3-1 to TRBJ2-4; either TRBD1 or TRBD2 may fit D (5 bases each). Germline CDR1 and CDR2: LGHDT and YNNKEL (reference sequence). Trimming pared 5 bases from V and 0 bases from J, leaving 14 bases between. This CDR3 has 16 residues. Here the CDR3 DNA reads TGTGCCAGCAGCAAGGGACGACAGTTAGCCAAAAACATTCAGTACTTC. Translation gives CASSKGRQLAKNIQYF.

This clonotype was detected many times. The J gene is TRBJ1-3, the V gene TRBV10-3, with no clear D. With 3 bases removed from V and 4 bases from J, the gap between germline ends came to 7 bases. The CDR3 is made up of 13 amino acids. The germline gives CDR1 ENHRY, CDR2 SYGVKD. As DNA, the CDR3 is TGTGCCATCAGTGATATAAGCGGAAACACCATATATTTT. Its translation: CAISDISGNTIYF.

The table lists this clonotype with a few counts. The rearrangement links TRBV12-3 or TRBV12-4 to TRBJ2-1; D remains unclear. CDR3 length: 16 amino acids. The V end lost 7 bases, the J end lost 0 bases, and 16 bases lay between the germline ends. The CDR3 loop reads CASTPSESNSYNEQFF. In DNA, the CDR3 is TGTGCCAGCACCCCGTCTGAAAGTAACTCCTACAATGAGCAGTTCTTC.

The chain combines TRBV7-8 with TRBJ2-4; a weak D match, TRBD1 (6 bases). Germline CDR1 SGHVS, CDR2 FQNEAQ. Trimming left V 2 bases short and J 0 bases short, with 17 bases between. The CDR3 length is 18 residues. CDR3 nucleotide sequence: TGTGCCAGCAGCTTAAGGGCCGGACGACAGGTAGCCAAAAACATTCAGTACTTC. It codes for CASSLRAGRQVAKNIQYF.

This chain uses TRBV12-3 or TRBV12-4 with TRBJ2-3; the match to TRBD2 covers 9 bases. V was pared by 6 bases and J by 7 bases, with 11 bases of the junction left unmatched. The CDR3 spans 15 residues. The CDR3 DNA is TGTGCCAGCAGCCCGATGGGCGGGAGGGTGAATACGCAGTATTTT. Translation gives CASSPMGGRVNTQYF.

This clonotype was seen only a few times. CDR3 coding DNA: TGTGCCAGCACCTCGTCAGAAGAGGGCTACTATGGGGGTGGCTACACCTTC. It is translated as CASTSSEEGYYGGGYTF. The genes are TRBV7-2 and TRBJ1-2, with a tentative D call TRBD1 (5 bases). V lost 7 bases to trimming and J lost 7 bases, with 28 bases between them. This CDR3 spans 17 amino acids. CDR1 SGHTA and CDR2 FQGNSA come from the germline V gene.

At least ten counts were recorded for this clonotype. The rearrangement uses TRBV12-3 or TRBV12-4 and TRBJ2-7, with D possibly matching TRBD2 (7 bases). The CDR3 runs to 15 residues. V dropped 5 bases and J dropped 5 bases, with 19 bases sitting between them. The CDR3 sequence: CASSPQRGGADEQYF. CDR3 sequence (DNA): TGTGCCAGCAGTCCTCAGCGAGGGGGGGCCGACGAGCAGTACTTC.

Only a few counts were recorded for this clonotype. The gene calls are TRBV15 and TRBJ2-3, with 7 positions matching TRBD2. The CDR3 is 17 residues long. V lost 0 bases, J lost 4 bases, and 10 bases stayed unmatched. Germline V gene lookup returns CDR1 LNHNV and CDR2 YYDKDF (reference sequence). This CDR3 reads CATSRDRASGEADTQYF. In DNA form, the CDR3 reads TGTGCCACCAGCAGAGATAGGGCTAGCGGAGAGGCAGATACGCAGTATTTT.

This clonotype was observed many times. The genes are TRBV5-5 and TRBJ1-1; D may be TRBD1 (5 bases). V gave up 2 bases and J gave up 3 bases, with 11 bases separating them. The length of the CDR3 is 14 residues. Per the germline V gene, CDR1 is SGHKS and CDR2 is YYEKEE (reference sequence). CDR3 loop: CASSFRVSDTEAFF. The CDR3 coding sequence is TGTGCCAGCAGCTTCAGGGTAAGCGACACTGAAGCTTTCTTT. Full variable domain (rest looked up from reference TRBV5-5 and TRBJ1-1): DAGVTQSPTHLIKTRGQQVTLRCSPISGHKSVSWYQQVLGQGPQFIFQYYEKEERGRGNFPDRFSARQFPNYSSELNVNALLLGDSALYLCASSFRVSDTEAFFGQGTRLTVV.

Only one count was recorded for this clonotype. The CDR3 loop reads CASGLGTGETQYF. Here the CDR3 DNA reads TGTGCCAGCGGCCTCGGGACAGGGGAGACCCAGTACTTC. The J gene is TRBJ2-5, the V gene TRBV5-6, with 9 bases matching TRBD1. V shed 7 bases and J 5 bases; nucleotides not matched to a gene: 6. Per the germline V gene, CDR1 is SGHDT and CDR2 is YYEEEE. The CDR3 is 13 amino acids.